This T cell receptor beta chain was sequenced during a study of shared clonotypes between healthy human individuals (dated by TCRdb to 2018 to 2021). Some background on the complete study: A few men and a couple of women, aged 18 to 49 years, made up the cohort. For each donor, CD4 naive and CD4 memory were each given three plates, CD8 naive was given two plates, and CD8 memory was given one plate. To estimate repertoire size and how much clonotypes are shared between individuals, the study performed deep sequencing of blood TCR repertoires from a few healthy adults. Libraries were prepared and TCR repertoires were sequenced by different laboratories using diverse techniques, in order to increase sequencing depth and limit assay-specific biases. Each donor's leukapheresis produced roughly between roughly 0.9 and 8.9 billion PBMCs. The full study reports these points: Pairwise subsampling led to the expectation that sequencing depth would affect the degree of clonotype sharing among donors. Incomplete sequencing was indicated by rarefaction of sorted-subset datasets, despite the large sequencing depth. Compared with non-shared clonotypes, the clonotypes found in all four sorted-subset donors had higher generation probabilities. Naive subsets generally had larger estimated clonotype richness than memory subsets. When a handful of donors were compared, the shared fraction of clonotypes was around 5% for naive CD4, 3.5% for naive CD8, 2% to 2.5% for memory CD4, and 0.4% for memory CD8. The genetic and exposure-history diversity represented was limited by the small number of donors. Sampling was restricted to blood, and TCR repertoires in tissue are likely to differ from TCR repertoires in blood.

Using the deep immunoSEQ assay, TCR CDR3 regions were amplified from genomic DNA by multiplex PCR. Extracted genomic DNA from each cell subset was distributed evenly across all wells of several immunoSEQ 96-well plates, and each plate was treated as a replicate. For sorted subsets, around 200 ng genomic DNA, equal to tens of thousands of T cell genomes, was loaded into each replicate PCR. Purified libraries were quantified with a Qubit 3.0 fluorometer, sized on a Bioanalyzer 2100, and re-quantified with the KAPA Library Quantification kit. Each immunoSEQ 96-well plate was sequenced on its own single-read 150-cycle Illumina NextSeq 550 flow cell. The paper's data handling went like this. Because the immunoSEQ output held only junctional sequences and lacked quality scores, the filtering could not match the filtering applied to full-length reads. Sequences were annotated with PyIR, a Python wrapper for IgBLAST v1.9, using IMGT germline references to assign V/J genes and CDR3. Any read was removed if the V/J assignment was weak (E-value above 1e-6), the CDR3 was missing, or the read contained stop codons, out-of-frame junctions, or ambiguous translated residues. A V3J clonotype was defined by an identical inferred V gene, J gene, and CDR3 amino acid sequence. Percentage overlap between repertoires was computed as shared unique clonotypes divided by the size of the smaller repertoire. Richness of each repertoire was evaluated using RTK rarefaction, the Chao1 estimator, and Recon v2.1 estimates of unobserved clonotypes. OLGA was used to compute generation probabilities for all TCRbeta clonotypes that the gDNA method yielded from several donors. Here the immuneACCESS table is served through TCRdb, limited to in-frame sequences with V and J called. Missing clones are a known gap in these copies; in checked studies unresolved V genes cover under half, and the rest lacks a known reason. For V, J and clone size, that table is used; D and trimming come from the DNA. The sample table holds 2 million or so clones, of which roughly 95% were seen once. The ten largest account for more than 0.1% of the sample.

Relative to germline, V is missing 4 bases and J is missing 1 base, with 7 bases of the junction outside any gene match. The CDR3 contains 15 residues, cysteine and phenylalanine counted. This entry keeps only the CDR3 DNA: 45 bases, framed from base 1. The germline V gene sets CDR1 to SGHRS and CDR2 to YFSETQ. The donors were healthy, HIV-negative adults who had no recently reported acute infections or vaccinations. All donors were Caucasian adults living in Nashville, Tennessee, USA. CD4+ T cells were enriched through magnetic negative selection, after which naive cells were positively selected on CD45RA and the remaining negative fraction served as the memory subset. Blood was collected by leukapheresis, and PBMCs were isolated by Ficoll-Histopaque density gradient centrifugation and then cryopreserved in liquid nitrogen vapor phase. Analytical flow cytometry was used to check the purity and quantity of each magnetically sorted T cell population. Genomic DNA was isolated from each sorted fraction and quantified by UV absorbance on a Nanodrop 2000c.

Comment on this clone: It has no known antigen specificity. No per-base quality is available; no much larger clone lies one base away. Other DNA sequences in this specimen translate into the identical CDR3.

In this chain, TRBV5-1 is recombined with TRBJ2-7, with 8 central nucleotides matching TRBD2. Sequencing was done on a sample of naive CD4+ T cells sorted from blood. Per the publication, the cell subset or site label means: CD45RA+ positively selected. This clonotype was obtained from a young man in good health. The DNA sequence is TGCGCCAGCAGCCCCATAGCGGGGTCGTCCTACGAGCAGTACTTC. This is translated as CASSPIAGSSYEQYF.